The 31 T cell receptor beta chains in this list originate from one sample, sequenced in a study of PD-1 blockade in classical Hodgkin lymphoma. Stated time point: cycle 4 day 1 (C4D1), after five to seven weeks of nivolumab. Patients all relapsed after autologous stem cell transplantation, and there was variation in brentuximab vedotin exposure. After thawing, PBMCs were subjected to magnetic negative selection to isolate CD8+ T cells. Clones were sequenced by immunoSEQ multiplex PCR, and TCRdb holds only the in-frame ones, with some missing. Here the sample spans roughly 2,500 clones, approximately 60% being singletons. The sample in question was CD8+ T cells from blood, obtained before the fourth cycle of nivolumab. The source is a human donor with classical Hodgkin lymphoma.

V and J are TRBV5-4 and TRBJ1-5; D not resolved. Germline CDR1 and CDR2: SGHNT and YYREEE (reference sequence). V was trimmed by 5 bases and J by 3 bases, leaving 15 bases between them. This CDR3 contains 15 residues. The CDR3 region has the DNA TGTGCCAGCAGTACTACCGGGAGGGACAATCAGCCCCAGCATTTT. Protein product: CASSTTGRDNQPQHF.

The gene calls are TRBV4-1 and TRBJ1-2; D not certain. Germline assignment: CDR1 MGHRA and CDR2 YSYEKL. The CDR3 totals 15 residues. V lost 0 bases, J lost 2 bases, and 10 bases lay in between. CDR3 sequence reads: CASSQEQQTNYGYTF. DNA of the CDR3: TGCGCCAGCAGCCAAGAACAACAGACCAACTATGGCTACACCTTC.

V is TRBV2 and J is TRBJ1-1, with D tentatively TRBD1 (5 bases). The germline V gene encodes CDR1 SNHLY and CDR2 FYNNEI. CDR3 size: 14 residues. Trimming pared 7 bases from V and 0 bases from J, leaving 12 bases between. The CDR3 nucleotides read TGTGCCAGCAAGACCGGGACGTTGAACACTGAAGCTTTCTTT. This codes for CASKTGTLNTEAFF. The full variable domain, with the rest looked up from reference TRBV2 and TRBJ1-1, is EPEVTQTPSHQVTQMGQEVILRCVPISNHLYFYWYRQILGQKVEFLVSFYNNEISEKSEIFDDQFSVERPDGSNFTLKIRSTKLEDSAMYFCASKTGTLNTEAFFGQGTRLTVV.

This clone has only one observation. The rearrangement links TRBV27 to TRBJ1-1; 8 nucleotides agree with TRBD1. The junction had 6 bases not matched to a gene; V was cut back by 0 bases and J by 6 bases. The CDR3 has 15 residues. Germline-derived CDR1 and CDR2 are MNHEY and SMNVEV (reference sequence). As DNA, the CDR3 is TGTGCCAGCAGTTTATCTATACAGGGGGTTTCTGAAGCTTTCTTT. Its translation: CASSLSIQGVSEAFF.

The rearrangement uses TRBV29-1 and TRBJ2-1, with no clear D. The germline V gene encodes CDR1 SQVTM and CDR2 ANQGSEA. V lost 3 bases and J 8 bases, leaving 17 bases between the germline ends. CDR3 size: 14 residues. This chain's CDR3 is CSVDTGPKIYEQFF. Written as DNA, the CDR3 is TGCAGCGTTGATACCGGCCCTAAGATCTATGAGCAGTTCTTC.

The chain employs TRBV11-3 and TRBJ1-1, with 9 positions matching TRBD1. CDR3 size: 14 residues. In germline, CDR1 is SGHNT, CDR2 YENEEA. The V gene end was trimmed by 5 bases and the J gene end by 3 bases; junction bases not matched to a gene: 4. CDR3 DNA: TGTGCCAGCAGCCTGACAGGGGGGCACACTGAAGCTTTCTTT. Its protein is CASSLTGGHTEAFF.

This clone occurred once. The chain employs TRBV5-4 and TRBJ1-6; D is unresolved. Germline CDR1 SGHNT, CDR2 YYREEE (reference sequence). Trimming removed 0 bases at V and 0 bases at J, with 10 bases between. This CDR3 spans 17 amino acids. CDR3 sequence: CASSLVTGSSYNSPLHF. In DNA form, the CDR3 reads TGTGCCAGCAGCTTGGTGACGGGGAGCTCCTATAATTCACCCCTCCACTTT.

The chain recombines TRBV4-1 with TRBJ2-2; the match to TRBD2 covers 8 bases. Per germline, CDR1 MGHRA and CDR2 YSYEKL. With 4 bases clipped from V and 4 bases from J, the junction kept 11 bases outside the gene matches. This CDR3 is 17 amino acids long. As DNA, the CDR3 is TGCGCCAGCAGCCGGGCTTTCGGGGGGGCAGTCACCGGGGAGCTGTTTTTT. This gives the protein CASSRAFGGAVTGELFF.

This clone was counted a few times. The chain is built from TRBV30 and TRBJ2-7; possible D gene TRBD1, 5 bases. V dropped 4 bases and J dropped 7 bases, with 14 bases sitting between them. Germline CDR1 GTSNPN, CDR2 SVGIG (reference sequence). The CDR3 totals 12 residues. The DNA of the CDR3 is TGTGCCTGGACCCAGGGTACTTTAGAGCAGTACTTC. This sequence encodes CAWTQGTLEQYF.

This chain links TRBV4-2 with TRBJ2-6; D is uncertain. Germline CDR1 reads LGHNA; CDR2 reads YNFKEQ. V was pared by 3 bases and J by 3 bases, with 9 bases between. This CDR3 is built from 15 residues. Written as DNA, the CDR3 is TGTGCCAGCAGCCAGTCAGGTTATGGGGCCAACGTCCTGACTTTC. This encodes CASSQSGYGANVLTF.

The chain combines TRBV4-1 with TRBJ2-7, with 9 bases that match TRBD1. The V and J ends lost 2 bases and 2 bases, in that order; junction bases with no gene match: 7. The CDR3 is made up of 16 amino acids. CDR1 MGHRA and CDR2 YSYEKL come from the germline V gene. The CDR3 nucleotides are TGCGCCAGCAGCCAAAAACAGGGGGCGGATCCCTACGAGCAGTACTTC. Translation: CASSQKQGADPYEQYF.

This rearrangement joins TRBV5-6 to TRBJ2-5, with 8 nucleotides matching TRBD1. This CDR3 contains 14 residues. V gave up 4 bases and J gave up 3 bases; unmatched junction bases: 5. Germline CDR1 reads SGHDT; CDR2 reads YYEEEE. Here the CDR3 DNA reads TGTGCCAGCAGCCTAGGGACAGGTGAAGAGACCCAGTACTTC. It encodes CASSLGTGEETQYF.

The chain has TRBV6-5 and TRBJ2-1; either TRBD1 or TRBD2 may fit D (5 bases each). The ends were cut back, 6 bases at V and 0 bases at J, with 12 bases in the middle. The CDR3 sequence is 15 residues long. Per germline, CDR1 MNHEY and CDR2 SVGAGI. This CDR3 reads CASSRDESSYNEQFF. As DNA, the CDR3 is TGTGCCAGCAGCCGGGACGAGAGCTCCTACAATGAGCAGTTCTTC.

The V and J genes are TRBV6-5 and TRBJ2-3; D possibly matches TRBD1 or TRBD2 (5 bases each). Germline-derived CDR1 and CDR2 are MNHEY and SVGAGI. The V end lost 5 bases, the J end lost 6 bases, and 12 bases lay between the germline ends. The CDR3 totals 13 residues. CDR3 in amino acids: CASSRQWEDTQYF. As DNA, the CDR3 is TGTGCCAGCAGTAGACAGTGGGAGGATACGCAGTATTTT.

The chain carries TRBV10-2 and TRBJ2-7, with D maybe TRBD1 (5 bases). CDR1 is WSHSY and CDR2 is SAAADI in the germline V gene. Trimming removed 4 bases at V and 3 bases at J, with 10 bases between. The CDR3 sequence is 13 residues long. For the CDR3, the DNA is TGCGCCAGCAGTGCGGACATGTACTACGAGCAGTACTTC. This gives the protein CASSADMYYEQYF.

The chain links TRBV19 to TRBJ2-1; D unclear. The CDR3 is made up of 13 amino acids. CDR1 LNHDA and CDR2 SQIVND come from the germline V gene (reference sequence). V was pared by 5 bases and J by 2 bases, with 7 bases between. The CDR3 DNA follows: TGTGCCAGTAGTTCCAGTACCTACAATGAGCAGTTCTTC. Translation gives CASSSSTYNEQFF.

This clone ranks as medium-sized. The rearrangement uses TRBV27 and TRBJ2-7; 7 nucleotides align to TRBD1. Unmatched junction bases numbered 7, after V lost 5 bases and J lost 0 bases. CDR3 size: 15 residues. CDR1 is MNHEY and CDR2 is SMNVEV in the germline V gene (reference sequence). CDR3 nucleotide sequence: TGTGCCAGCAGTGATCCGGGACAGAGCTCCTACGAGCAGTACTTC. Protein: CASSDPGQSSYEQYF.

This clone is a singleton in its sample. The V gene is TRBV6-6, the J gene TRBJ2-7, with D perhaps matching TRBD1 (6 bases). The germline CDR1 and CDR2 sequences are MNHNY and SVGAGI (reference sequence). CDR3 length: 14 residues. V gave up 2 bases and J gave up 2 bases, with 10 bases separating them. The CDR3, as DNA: TGTGCCAGCAGTTACGACGCAGGGGCCTACGAGCAGTACTTC. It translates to CASSYDAGAYEQYF.

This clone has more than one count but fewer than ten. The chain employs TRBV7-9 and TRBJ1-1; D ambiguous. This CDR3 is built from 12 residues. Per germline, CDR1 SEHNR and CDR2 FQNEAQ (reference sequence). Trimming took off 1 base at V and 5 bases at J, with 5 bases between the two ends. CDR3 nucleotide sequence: TGTGCCAGCAGCTTAGGAACGACTGAAGCTTTCTTT. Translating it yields CASSLGTTEAFF.

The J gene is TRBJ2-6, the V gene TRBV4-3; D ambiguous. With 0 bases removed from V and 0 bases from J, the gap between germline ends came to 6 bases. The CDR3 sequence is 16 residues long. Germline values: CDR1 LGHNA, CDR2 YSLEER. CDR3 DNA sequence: TGCGCCAGCAGCCAAGAGGAATACTCTGGGGCCAACGTCCTGACTTTC. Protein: CASSQEEYSGANVLTF.

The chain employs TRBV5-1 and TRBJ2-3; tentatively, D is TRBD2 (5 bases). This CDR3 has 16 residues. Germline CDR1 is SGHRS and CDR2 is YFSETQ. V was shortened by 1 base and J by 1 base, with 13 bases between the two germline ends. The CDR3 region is CASSLRPGSGTDTQYF. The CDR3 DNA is TGCGCCAGCAGCTTGAGACCGGGGTCGGGCACAGATACGCAGTATTTT.

CDR3 sequence (DNA): TGTGCCAGCAGCTTGATCCTGCACTACGAGCAGTACTTC. It codes for CASSLILHYEQYF. The rearrangement uses TRBV5-8 and TRBJ2-7, with unresolved D. V was shortened by 1 base and J by 3 bases, with 8 bases between the two germline ends. Per the germline V gene, CDR1 is SGHTS and CDR2 is YDEGEE. CDR3 length: 13 amino acids.

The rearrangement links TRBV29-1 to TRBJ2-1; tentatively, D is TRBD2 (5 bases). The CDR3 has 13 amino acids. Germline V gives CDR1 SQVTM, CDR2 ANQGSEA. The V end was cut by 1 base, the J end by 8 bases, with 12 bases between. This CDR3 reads CSVEGKGVHEQFF. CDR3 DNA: TGCAGCGTTGAAGGAAAGGGAGTGCATGAGCAGTTCTTC.

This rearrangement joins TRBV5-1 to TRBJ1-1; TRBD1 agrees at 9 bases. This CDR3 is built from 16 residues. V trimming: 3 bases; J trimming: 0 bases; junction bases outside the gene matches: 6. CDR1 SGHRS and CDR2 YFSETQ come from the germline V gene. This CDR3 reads CASSWKQGAVNTEAFF. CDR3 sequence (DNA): TGCGCCAGCAGCTGGAAACAGGGGGCGGTGAACACTGAAGCTTTCTTT.

CDR3 DNA sequence: TGTGCCAGCAGCCCCAGCGGGCAGGGTCCCATGAACACCGGGGAGCTGTTTTTT. Protein sequence: CASSPSGQGPMNTGELFF. The chain has TRBV5-6 and TRBJ2-2, with D perhaps matching TRBD2 (6 bases). Germline values: CDR1 SGHDT, CDR2 YYEEEE. V lost 4 bases and J 1 base, leaving 20 bases between the germline ends. The CDR3 extends over 18 amino acids.

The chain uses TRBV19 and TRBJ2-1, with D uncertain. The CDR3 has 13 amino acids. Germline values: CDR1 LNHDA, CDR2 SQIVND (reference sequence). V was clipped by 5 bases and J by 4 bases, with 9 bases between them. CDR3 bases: TGTGCCAGTAGTGCGGCCGCGTACAATGAGCAGTTCTTC. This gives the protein CASSAAAYNEQFF. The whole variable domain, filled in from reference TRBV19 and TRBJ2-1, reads DGGITQSPKYLFRKEGQNVTLSCEQNLNHDAMYWYRQDPGQGLRLIYYSQIVNDFQKGDIAEGYSVSREKKESFPLTVTSAQKNPTAFYLCASSAAAYNEQFFGPGTRLTVL.

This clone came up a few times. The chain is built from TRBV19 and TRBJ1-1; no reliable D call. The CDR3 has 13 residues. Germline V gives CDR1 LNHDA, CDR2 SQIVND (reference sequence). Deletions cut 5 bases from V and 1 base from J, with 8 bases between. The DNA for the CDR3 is TGTGCCAGTAGTCTCGGACCGAACACTGAAGCTTTCTTT. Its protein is CASSLGPNTEAFF.

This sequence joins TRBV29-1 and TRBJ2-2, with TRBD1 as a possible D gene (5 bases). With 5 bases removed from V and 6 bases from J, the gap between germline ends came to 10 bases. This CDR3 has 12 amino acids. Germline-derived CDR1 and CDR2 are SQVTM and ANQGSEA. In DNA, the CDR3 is TGCAGCGTTTACCAGGGATCCGGGGAGCTGTTTTTT. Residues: CSVYQGSGELFF.

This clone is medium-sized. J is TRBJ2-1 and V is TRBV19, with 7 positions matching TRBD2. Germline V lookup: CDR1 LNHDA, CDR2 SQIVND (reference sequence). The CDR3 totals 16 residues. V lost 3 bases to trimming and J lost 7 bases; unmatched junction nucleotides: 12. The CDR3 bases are TGTGCCAGTAGTATCCCCCACCAGACTAGCCGGAATGAGCAGTTCTTC. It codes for CASSIPHQTSRNEQFF.

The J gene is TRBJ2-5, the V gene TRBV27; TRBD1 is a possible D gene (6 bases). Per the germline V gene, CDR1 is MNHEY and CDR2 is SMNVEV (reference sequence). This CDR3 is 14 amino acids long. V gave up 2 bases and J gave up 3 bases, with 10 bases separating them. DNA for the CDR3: TGTGCCAGCAGTTTAGTGGGGGCTGAAGAGACCCAGTACTTC. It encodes CASSLVGAEETQYF.

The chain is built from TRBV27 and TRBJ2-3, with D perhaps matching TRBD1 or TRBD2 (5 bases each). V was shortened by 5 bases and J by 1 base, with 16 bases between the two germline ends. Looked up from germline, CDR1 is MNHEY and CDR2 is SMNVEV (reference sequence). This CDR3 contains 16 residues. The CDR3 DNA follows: TGTGCCAGCAGTGGCCTCTCCGGGACCGGCACAGATACGCAGTATTTT. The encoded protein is CASSGLSGTGTDTQYF.